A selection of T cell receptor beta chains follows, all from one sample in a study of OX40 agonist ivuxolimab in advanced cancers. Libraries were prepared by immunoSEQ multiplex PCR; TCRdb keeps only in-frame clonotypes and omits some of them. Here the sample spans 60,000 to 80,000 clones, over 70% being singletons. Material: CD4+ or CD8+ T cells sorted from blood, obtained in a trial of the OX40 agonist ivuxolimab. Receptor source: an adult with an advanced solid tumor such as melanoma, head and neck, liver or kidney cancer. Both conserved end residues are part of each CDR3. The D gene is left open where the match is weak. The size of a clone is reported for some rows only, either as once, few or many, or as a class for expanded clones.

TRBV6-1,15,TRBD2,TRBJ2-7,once,CASSESLAGALEQYF,TGTGCCAGCAGTGAATCCCTAGCGGGAGCGCTTGAGCAGTACTTC
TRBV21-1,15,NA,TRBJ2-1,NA,CASSTLAGVINEQFF,TGTGCCAGCAGTACACTAGCGGGAGTTATCAATGAGCAGTTCTTC
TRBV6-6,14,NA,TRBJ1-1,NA,CASNNLRRNTEAFF,TGTGCCAGCAACAACTTACGAAGGAACACTGAAGCTTTCTTT
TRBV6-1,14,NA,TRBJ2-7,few,CASSPRTESYEQYF,TGTGCCAGCAGTCCGCGGACAGAGTCTTACGAGCAGTACTTC
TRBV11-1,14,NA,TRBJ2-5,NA,CASSPIQREETQYF,TGTGCCAGCAGCCCGATCCAGCGGGAAGAGACCCAGTACTTC
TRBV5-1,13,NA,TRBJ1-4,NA,CASSPPAGEKLFF,TGCGCCAGCAGTCCCCCGGCGGGTGAAAAACTGTTTTTT
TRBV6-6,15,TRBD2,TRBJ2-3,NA,CASGRGSGRTDTQYF,TGTGCCAGCGGACGAGGTAGCGGGAGAACAGATACGCAGTATTTT
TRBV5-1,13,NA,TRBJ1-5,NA,CASRSEADQPQHF,TGCGCCAGCAGATCAGAAGCCGATCAGCCCCAGCATTTT
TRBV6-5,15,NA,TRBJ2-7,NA,CASSDESGLSYEQYF,TGTGCCAGCAGCGATGAAAGCGGGCTCTCCTACGAGCAGTACTTC
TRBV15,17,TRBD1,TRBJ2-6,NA,CATSRGQGAAGANVLTF,TGTGCCACCAGCAGGGGACAGGGGGCGGCTGGGGCCAACGTCCTGACTTTC
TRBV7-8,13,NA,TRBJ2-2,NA,CASSLAGPGELFF,TGTGCCAGCAGCTTAGCGGGTCCCGGGGAGCTGTTTTTT
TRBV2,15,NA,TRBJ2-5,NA,CASSESRDPNRTQYF,TGTGCCAGCAGCGAATCCCGGGACCCTAACAGGACCCAGTACTTC
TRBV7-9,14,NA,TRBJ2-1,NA,CASSFSTNYNEQFF,TGTGCCAGCAGCTTTTCTACTAACTACAATGAGCAGTTCTTC
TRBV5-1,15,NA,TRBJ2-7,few,CASSPILRSSYEQYF,TGCGCCAGCAGCCCCATTCTAAGGAGCTCCTACGAGCAGTACTTC
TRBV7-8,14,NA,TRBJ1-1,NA,CASRNTGENTEAFF,TGTGCCAGCAGGAACACAGGAGAGAACACTGAAGCTTTCTTT
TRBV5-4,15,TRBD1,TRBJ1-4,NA,CASSIQGAGNEKLFF,TGTGCCAGCAGCATTCAGGGGGCAGGTAATGAAAAACTGTTTTTT
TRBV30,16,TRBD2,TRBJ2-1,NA,CAWNLAGGWSYNEQFF,TGTGCCTGGAACCTAGCGGGAGGGTGGTCCTACAATGAGCAGTTCTTC
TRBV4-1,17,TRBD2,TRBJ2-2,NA,CASSQRLAGEGTGELFF,TGCGCCAGCAGCCAACGACTAGCGGGTGAGGGCACCGGGGAGCTGTTTTTT